This TCR beta chain was identified in a study of post-analysis software for immune sequencing data. The study's findings and limits: Included in a set of a handful of TRBV segments more frequent in patients than controls were TRBV5-6, TRBV5-1 and TRBV20-1. Same-batch samples co-clustered strongly by F measure. Multiple sclerosis was associated with a significant reduction in normalized Chao1 diversity relative to controls.

Tagging with unique molecular identifiers was a feature of the TCR beta cDNA libraries. The T cell input of about 1 to 10 million gave around 450,000 cDNA molecules. Using its own MiXCR run on the PCR reads, TCRdb lists one record per CDR3 protein. The sample has fewer than 900,000 distinct CDR3 sequences, just over 45% seen once. Note on this clonotype: The target antigen is unknown.

Germline loops: CDR1 DFQATT, CDR2 SNEGSKA (reference sequence). V lost 5 bases to trimming and J lost 3 bases; unmatched junction nucleotides: 14. CDR3 size: 16 residues. The TCR sequence derives from a girl aged 10 to 17 with multiple sclerosis. Source material: blood. V and J are TRBV20-1 and TRBJ2-3; 7 bases line up with TRBD2. Written as DNA, the CDR3 is TGCAGTGCTTCGGTCGGCTGGAGGGAGGGGACAGATACGCAGTATTTT. The encoded protein is CSASVGWREGTDTQYF.